This TCR beta chain emerged from a study of CDR3 diversity in severe acne. TCRdb re-called the PCR reads through MiXCR, storing one row per CDR3 protein. Altogether roughly 81,000 distinct CDR3 sequences are present, 45% to 55% being singletons, with the ten largest covering about 9.4%. CDR1 is MNHNS and CDR2 is SASEGT in the germline V gene. The trim removed 4 bases at V and 5 bases at J, leaving 9 bases unmatched. The CDR3 sequence is 15 residues long. The gene calls are TRBV6-1 and TRBJ2-5, with TRBD1 matching over 8 bases. The source material was blood. The sequence came from a male donor in good health, serving as a control. The CDR3 loop is CASSAYGQGVETQYF. CDR3 coding DNA: TGTGCCAGCAGTGCCTACGGACAGGGAGTGGAGACCCAGTACTTC.